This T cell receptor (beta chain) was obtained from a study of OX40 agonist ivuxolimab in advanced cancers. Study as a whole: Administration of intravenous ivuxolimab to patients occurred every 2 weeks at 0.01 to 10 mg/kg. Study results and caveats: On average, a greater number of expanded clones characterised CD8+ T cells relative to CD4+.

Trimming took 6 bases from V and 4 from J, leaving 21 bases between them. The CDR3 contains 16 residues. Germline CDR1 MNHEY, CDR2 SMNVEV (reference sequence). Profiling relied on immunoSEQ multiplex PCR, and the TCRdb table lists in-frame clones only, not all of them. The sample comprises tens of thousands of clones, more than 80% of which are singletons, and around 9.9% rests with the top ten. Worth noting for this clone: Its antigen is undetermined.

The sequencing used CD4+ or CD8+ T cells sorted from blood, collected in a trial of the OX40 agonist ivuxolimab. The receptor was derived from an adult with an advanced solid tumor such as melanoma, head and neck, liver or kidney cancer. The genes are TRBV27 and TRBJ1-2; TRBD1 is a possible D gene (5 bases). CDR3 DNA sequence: TGTGCCAGCAGCCTCACCCCCGGGGCAGGGATCTATGGCTACACCTTC. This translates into CASSLTPGAGIYGYTF.